The rows below give T cell receptor beta chains drawn from one sample of a study of blood T cell repertoires in COVID-19. Measured with immunoSEQ multiplex PCR; TCRdb has only the in-frame clones, and not every one. The sample has roughly 100,000 clones, 65% to 90% seen once; the top ten hold over 35%. Sequencing used peripheral blood. These receptors originate from a man of 80 years or more with acute or convalescent COVID-19. Each CDR3 is given with its conserved first and last residue. A D gene is named only where the DNA matches it firmly. Clone size is given for some rows only: seen once, a few or many times, or a class if the clone is expanded.

v_call	cdr3_length	clone_size	d_call	j_call	cdr3_aa	cdr3_nt
TRBV7-2	16	NA	TRBD2	TRBJ2-5	CASSLDGSRGGETQYF	TGTGCCAGCAGCTTAGATGGGAGCCGGGGGGGAGAGACCCAGTACTTC
TRBV6-5	14	NA	NA	TRBJ2-1	CASSYAAGYNEQFF	TGTGCCAGCAGTTACGCGGCGGGGTACAATGAGCAGTTCTTC
TRBV9	15	NA	NA	TRBJ2-3	CASSSRTTGTDTQYF	TGTGCCAGCAGCTCAAGGACTACCGGCACAGATACGCAGTATTTT
TRBV18	16	NA	TRBD1	TRBJ2-2	CASSPAGTGYPGELFF	TGTGCCAGCTCACCCGCCGGGACAGGGTACCCCGGGGAGCTGTTTTTT
TRBV29-1	17	once	TRBD2	TRBJ2-2	CSVEDRLAGAVTGELFF	TGCAGCGTTGAAGATAGGCTAGCGGGAGCCGTCACCGGGGAGCTGTTTTTT
TRBV6-5	15	NA	NA	TRBJ2-2	CASSQGNRATGELFF	TGTGCCAGCAGTCAGGGGAACCGGGCCACCGGGGAGCTGTTTTTT
TRBV23-1	18	few	NA	TRBJ2-7	CASSQSGLTGDCQDEQYF	TGCGCCAGCAGTCAATCCGGCCTGACAGGAGATTGTCAAGACGAGCAGTACTTC
TRBV11-3	14	once	TRBD1	TRBJ2-7	CASSYRGDSYEQYF	TGTGCCAGCAGTTACAGGGGGGACTCCTACGAGCAGTACTTC
TRBV5-4	15	NA	TRBD2	TRBJ2-5	CASSGISAGGGTQYF	TGTGCCAGCAGCGGTATTTCAGCGGGAGGAGGGACCCAGTACTTC
TRBV5-4	19	NA	NA	TRBJ2-2	CASSFGQGARSEDTGELFF	TGTGCCAGCAGCTTCGGACAAGGGGCGCGCTCAGAGGACACCGGGGAGCTGTTTTTT
TRBV7-2	14	NA	NA	TRBJ1-4	CASSPTGTNEKLFF	TGTGCCAGCAGCCCAACGGGAACTAATGAAAAACTGTTTTTT
TRBV2	15	NA	TRBD2	TRBJ2-2	CASSVGGGSPTGLFF	TGTGCCAGCAGCGTCGGGGGGGGCTCTCCGACGGGGCTGTTTTTT
TRBV6-1	15	NA	NA	TRBJ1-5	CASSLGLGGNQPQHF	TGTGCCAGCAGTCTGGGCCTAGGGGGAAATCAGCCCCAGCATTTT
TRBV25-1	13	once	NA	TRBJ1-5	CASSGTGNQPQHF	TGTGCCAGCAGTGGTACAGGGAATCAGCCCCAGCATTTT
TRBV6-1	14	few	TRBD1	TRBJ2-2	CASSDRVGTGELFF	TGTGCCAGCTCCGACAGGGTCGGCACCGGGGAGCTGTTTTTT
TRBV30	17	NA	NA	TRBJ2-2	CAWSLRGGAGGTGELFF	TGTGCCTGGAGTCTCCGGGGAGGTGCAGGGGGCACCGGGGAGCTGTTTTTT
TRBV3-1/TRBV3-2	14	NA	TRBD2	TRBJ2-7	CASSLAGAGGFQYF	TGTGCCAGCAGTCTAGCGGGAGCAGGGGGTTTCCAGTACTTC
TRBV5-1	15	NA	TRBD2	TRBJ2-3	CASSPQGGGRDTQYF	TGCGCCAGCAGCCCTCAAGGCGGCGGGAGGGACACGCAGTATTTT
TRBV6-2/TRBV6-3	16	few	NA	TRBJ2-3	CASSLSLAINTDTQYF	TGTGCCAGCAGTTTATCACTAGCCATCAACACAGATACGCAGTATTTT
TRBV5-1	14	NA	NA	TRBJ2-4	CASSSGTPKDIQYF	TGCGCCAGCAGCTCTGGGACACCCAAGGACATTCAGTACTTC
TRBV6-5	16	NA	TRBD2	TRBJ2-1	CASSYRGSGNYNEQFF	TGTGCCAGCAGTTATCGCGGGAGTGGCAATTACAATGAGCAGTTCTTC
TRBV12-5	16	NA	TRBD2	TRBJ2-3	CASGLGLAASTDTQYF	TGTGCTAGTGGTTTGGGACTAGCGGCTAGCACAGATACGCAGTATTTT
TRBV27	16	few	TRBD2	TRBJ2-2	CASSFYSGRSDGELFF	TGTGCCAGCAGTTTCTATAGCGGGAGAAGCGACGGGGAGCTGTTTTTT
TRBV7-8	14	few	NA	TRBJ1-5	CASSTNRAAQPQHF	TGTGCCAGCAGCACTAACAGGGCAGCGCAGCCCCAGCATTTT
TRBV6-5	16	NA	NA	TRBJ1-2	CASSYLAGELNYGYTF	TGTGCCAGCAGTTACCTCGCGGGGGAGCTTAACTATGGCTACACCTTC
TRBV6-6	14	NA	TRBD1	TRBJ2-7	CASSLGTGGHEQYF	TGTGCCAGCAGTTTAGGGACAGGGGGCCACGAGCAGTACTTC
TRBV2	15	NA	NA	TRBJ1-1	CASMADFLPSPEAFF	TGTGCCAGCATGGCGGACTTTCTCCCCTCTCCTGAAGCTTTCTTT
TRBV6-5	13	NA	TRBD2	TRBJ2-7	CASSSGIRYEQYF	TGTGCCAGTTCGAGCGGGATACGTTACGAGCAGTACTTC
TRBV5-1	14	NA	NA	TRBJ2-1	CASSGYRGGNEQFF	TGCGCCAGCAGCGGATACAGGGGGGGCAATGAGCAGTTCTTC
TRBV2	14	NA	TRBD1	TRBJ2-7	CASSEDRVPYEQYF	TGTGCCAGCAGTGAGGACAGGGTACCCTACGAGCAGTACTTC
TRBV28	14	NA	TRBD1	TRBJ2-7	CASSLSRGIHEQYF	TGTGCCAGCAGTTTATCCAGGGGGATCCACGAGCAGTACTTC
TRBV6-6	14	NA	NA	TRBJ1-1	CASSYSGGVTEAFF	TGTGCCAGCAGTTACTCGGGGGGTGTCACTGAAGCTTTCTTT
TRBV6-1	14	NA	NA	TRBJ2-3	CASSEALFESTQYF	TGTGCCAGCAGTGAAGCCCTCTTTGAGAGCACGCAGTATTTT
TRBV10-3	15	once	NA	TRBJ2-5	CAISVARRGQETQYF	TGTGCCATCAGTGTAGCCCGGAGGGGACAAGAGACCCAGTACTTC
TRBV7-8	15	NA	TRBD2	TRBJ2-7	CASSSGTSATYEQYF	TGTGCCAGCAGCTCCGGGACTAGCGCAACCTACGAGCAGTACTTC
TRBV4-3	14	NA	NA	TRBJ2-1	CASSQGLSYNEQFF	TGCGCCAGCAGCCAAGGACTCTCCTACAATGAGCAGTTCTTC
TRBV9	16	NA	NA	TRBJ1-6	CASSVAPQAYNSPLHF	TGTGCCAGCAGCGTAGCCCCACAGGCCTATAATTCACCCCTCCACTTT
TRBV6-5	13	NA	NA	TRBJ1-6	CASSYGRGSPLHF	TGTGCCAGCAGTTACGGCAGGGGTTCACCCCTCCACTTT
TRBV5-1	13	once	NA	TRBJ2-3	CASSSLSTDTQYF	TGCGCCAGCAGCTCTCTCAGCACAGATACGCAGTATTTT
TRBV7-9	11	few	NA	TRBJ2-1	CASMGAGEQFF	TGTGCCAGCATGGGCGCGGGTGAGCAGTTCTTC
TRBV6-2/TRBV6-3	16	NA	NA	TRBJ1-5	CASSYSYGASNQPQHF	TGTGCCAGCAGTTACTCCTATGGGGCTAGCAATCAGCCCCAGCATTTT
TRBV6-5	14	NA	NA	TRBJ1-2	CASTLGSWGGGYTF	TGTGCCAGCACCCTAGGGAGCTGGGGGGGTGGCTACACCTTC
TRBV19	16	NA	NA	TRBJ1-1	CASSIVWGQTNTEAFF	TGTGCCAGTAGTATAGTTTGGGGGCAGACGAACACTGAAGCTTTCTTT
TRBV5-4	15	NA	TRBD1	TRBJ2-7	CASSLASTGSYEQYF	TGTGCCAGCAGCTTGGCATCGACAGGGTCCTACGAGCAGTACTTC